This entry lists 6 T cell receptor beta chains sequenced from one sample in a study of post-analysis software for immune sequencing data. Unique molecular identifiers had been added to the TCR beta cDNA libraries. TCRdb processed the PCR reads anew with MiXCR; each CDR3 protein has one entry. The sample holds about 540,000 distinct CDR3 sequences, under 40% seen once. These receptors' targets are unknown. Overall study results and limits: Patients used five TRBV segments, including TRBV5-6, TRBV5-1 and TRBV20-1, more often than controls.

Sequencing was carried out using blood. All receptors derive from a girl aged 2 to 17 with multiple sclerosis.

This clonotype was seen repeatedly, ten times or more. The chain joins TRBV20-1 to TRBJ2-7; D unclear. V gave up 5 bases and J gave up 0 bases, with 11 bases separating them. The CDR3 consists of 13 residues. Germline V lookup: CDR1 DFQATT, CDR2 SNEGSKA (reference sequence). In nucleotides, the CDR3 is TGCAGTGCTGAGAACTGGAGCTCCTACGAGCAGTACTTC. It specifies CSAENWSSYEQYF.

The CDR3 DNA follows: TGTGCCACCAGTGATTTGGCGGGGGCCAGCACAGATACGCAGTATTTT. Its protein is CATSDLAGASTDTQYF. The V and J genes are TRBV24-1 and TRBJ2-3; perhaps TRBD2 as D (7 bases). V was trimmed by 0 bases and J by 0 bases, leaving 9 bases between them. This CDR3 has 16 amino acids. CDR1 and CDR2 from the germline V gene are KGHDR and SFDVKD.

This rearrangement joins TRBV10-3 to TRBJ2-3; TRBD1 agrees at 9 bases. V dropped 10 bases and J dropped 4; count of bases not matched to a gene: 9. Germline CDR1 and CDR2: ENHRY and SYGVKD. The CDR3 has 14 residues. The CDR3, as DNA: TGTGCCAGCCGTTGGGGACAGGGACCAGATACGCAGTATTTT. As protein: CASRWGQGPDTQYF.

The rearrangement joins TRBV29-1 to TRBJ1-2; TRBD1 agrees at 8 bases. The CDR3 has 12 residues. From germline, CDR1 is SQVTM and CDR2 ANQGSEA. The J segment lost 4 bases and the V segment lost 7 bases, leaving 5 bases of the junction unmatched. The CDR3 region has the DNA TGCAGCGGCGGACAGGGTGGCTATGGCTACACCTTC. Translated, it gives CSGGQGGYGYTF.

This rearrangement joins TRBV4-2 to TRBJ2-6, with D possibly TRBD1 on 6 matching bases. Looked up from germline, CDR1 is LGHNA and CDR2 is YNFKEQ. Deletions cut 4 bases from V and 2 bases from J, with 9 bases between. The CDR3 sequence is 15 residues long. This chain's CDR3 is CASSLTGTGANVLTF. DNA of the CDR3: TGTGCCAGCAGCCTGACAGGTACTGGGGCCAACGTCCTGACTTTC.

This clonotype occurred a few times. CDR3 sequence: CASSPRTGRNVDGQFF. The CDR3, as DNA: TGTGCCAGCAGCCCCCGGACAGGGCGGAACGTGGACGGGCAGTTCTTC. The V and J genes are TRBV5-5 and TRBJ2-1; 8 nucleotides agree with TRBD1. CDR3 length equals 16 residues. V was pared by 4 bases and J by 12 bases, with 18 bases of the junction left unmatched. Germline CDR1 reads SGHKS; CDR2 reads YYEKEE (reference sequence).